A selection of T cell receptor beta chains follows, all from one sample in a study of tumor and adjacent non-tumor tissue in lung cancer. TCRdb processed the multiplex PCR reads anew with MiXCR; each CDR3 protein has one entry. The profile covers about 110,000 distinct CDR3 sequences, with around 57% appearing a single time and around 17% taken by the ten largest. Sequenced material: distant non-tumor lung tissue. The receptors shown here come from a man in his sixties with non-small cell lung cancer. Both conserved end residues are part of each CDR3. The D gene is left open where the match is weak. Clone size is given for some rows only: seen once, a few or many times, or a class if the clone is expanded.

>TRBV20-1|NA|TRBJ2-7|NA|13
TGCAGTGCTAGAGGGGCCAGCGCCCTCGAGCAGTGCTTC
CSARGASALEQCF
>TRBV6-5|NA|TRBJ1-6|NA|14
TGTGCCAGCAGTTCGGGCAGGGAAGGCTCACCCCTCCACTTT
CASSSGREGSPLHF
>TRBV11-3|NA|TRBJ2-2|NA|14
TGTGCCAGCAGCTTGGACAATTACGCCGGGGAGCTGTTTTTT
CASSLDNYAGELFF
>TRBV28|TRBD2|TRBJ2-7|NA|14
TGTGCCAGCGGCGTTAGCGGGGCCTCCTACGAGCAGTACTTC
CASGVSGASYEQYF
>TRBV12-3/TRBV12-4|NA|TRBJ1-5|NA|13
TGTGCCAACAGTTTAGGGGTCAGTCAGCCCCAGCATTTT
CANSLGVSQPQHF
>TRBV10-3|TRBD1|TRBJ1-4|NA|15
TGTGCCATCGGTGAGAGCGACAGGGCTAATGAAAAACTGTTTTTT
CAIGESDRANEKLFF
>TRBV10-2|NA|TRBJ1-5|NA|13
TGCGCCGGCACCGGGAACTACAATCAGCCCCAGCATTTT
CAGTGNYNQPQHF
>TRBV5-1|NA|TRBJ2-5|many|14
TGCGCCAGCAGCTTACAAACAGGTCCAGAGACCCAGTACTTC
CASSLQTGPETQYF
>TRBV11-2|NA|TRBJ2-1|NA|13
TGTCCCAGCAGCTTAGTACAGTACAATGTGCAGTTCTTC
CPSSLVQYNVQFF
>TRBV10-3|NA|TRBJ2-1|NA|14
TGTGCCATCAGTGGCGGGGGCCTGAGCGATGAGCAGTTCTTC
CAISGGGLSDEQFF
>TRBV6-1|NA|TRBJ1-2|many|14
TGTGCCAGCAGTGAAATGGCAGGGATGGGTGGCTACACCTTC
CASSEMAGMGGYTF
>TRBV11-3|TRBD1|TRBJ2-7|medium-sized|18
TGTGCCAGCAGCTCGACACAGGGGGCATCGGGTACGGACTACGAGCAGTACTTC
CASSSTQGASGTDYEQYF
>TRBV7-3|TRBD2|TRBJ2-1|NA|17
TGTGCCAGCAGCTCGGGGGGGGGAGCTTCTGGGTACAATGAGCAGTTCTTC
CASSSGGGASGYNEQFF
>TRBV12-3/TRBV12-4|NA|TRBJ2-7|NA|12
TGTGCCAGCAGTCAGAGGGGGTTAGAACAGTACTTC
CASSQRGLEQYF
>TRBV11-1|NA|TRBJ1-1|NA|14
TGTGCCAACAGCTTATCAGCGGGCGAGGCTGAAGCTTTCTTT
CANSLSAGEAEAFF
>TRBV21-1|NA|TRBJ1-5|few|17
TGTGCCAGCAGCTCAAAGCGGGGGGGCGAGAGCAATCAGCCCCAGCATTTT
CASSSKRGGESNQPQHF
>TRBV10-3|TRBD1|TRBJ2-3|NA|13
TGTGTCATCAGCCGGGACAGCAATCAGCCCCAGTATTTT
CVISRDSNQPQYF
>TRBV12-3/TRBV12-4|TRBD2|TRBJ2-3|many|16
TGTGCCAGCAGTTTTGCCCCATCTGCGGGAGTGTATACGCAGTATTTT
CASSFAPSAGVYTQYF
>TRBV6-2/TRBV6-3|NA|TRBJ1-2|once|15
TGTGCAAGCAGTTACTCGAACGGGGGCTTGGATGGCTGCACCTTC
CASSYSNGGLDGCTF
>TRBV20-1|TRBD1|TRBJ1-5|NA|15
TGCAATGCTAGACCCTGGGACAGGGAAAATCAGCCACAGCATTTT
CNARPWDRENQPQHF
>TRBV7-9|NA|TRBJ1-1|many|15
TGTGCCAGCAGCGGGGAAAAACAGGGGAACACTGAAGCTTTCTTT
CASSGEKQGNTEAFF
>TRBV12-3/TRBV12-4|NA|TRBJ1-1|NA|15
TGTGCCAGCAGCTTTACTGGGACCATGAACACTGAAGTTTTCTTT
CASSFTGTMNTEVFF
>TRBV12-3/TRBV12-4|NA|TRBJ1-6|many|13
TGTGCCAGCAGTTTAGAAGGCAGGACGCCCCTCCACTTT
CASSLEGRTPLHF
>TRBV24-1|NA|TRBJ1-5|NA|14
TGTGCCACCAGTGATAGGGGTTACAATCAGCCCCAGCATTTT
CATSDRGYNQPQHF
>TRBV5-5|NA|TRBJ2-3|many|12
TGTGCCAGCAGCTTTGGGGTTGATACGCAGTATTTT
CASSFGVDTQYF
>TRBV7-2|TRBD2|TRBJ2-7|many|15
TGTGCCAGCAGCTTAGATCCCCTAGCGGGAAGGGAGCAGTACTTC
CASSLDPLAGREQYF
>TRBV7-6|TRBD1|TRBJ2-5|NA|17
TGTGCCAGCAGCCACCACAGGGGGTTGAATCCGGAAGAGACCCAGTACTTC
CASSHHRGLNPEETQYF
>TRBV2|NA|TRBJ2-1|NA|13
TGTGCCAGCAGTGCGAGGCAGAACAATGATCAGTTCTTC
CASSARQNNDQFF
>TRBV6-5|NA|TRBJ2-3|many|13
TGTGCCAGCAGTTACAGGGCCACAGATACGCAGTATTTT
CASSYRATDTQYF
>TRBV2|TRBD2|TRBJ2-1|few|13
TGTGCCATCAGTGACAACGAGCGGGGGGGTTCGTTCTTC
CAISDNERGGSFF
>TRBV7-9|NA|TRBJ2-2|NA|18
TGTGCCAGCAGCTCGGGGACTGTCGGGATGACGAACACCGGGGAGCTGTTTTTT
CASSSGTVGMTNTGELFF
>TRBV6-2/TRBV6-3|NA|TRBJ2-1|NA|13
TGCGCCAGCAGCCGCCCGGATTCTAATGAGGAGTTCTTC
CASSRPDSNEEFF
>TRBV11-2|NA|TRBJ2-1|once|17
TGTGCCAGCAGCTTAATGGAGGAACCGCCCTACCGAGGGGAGCAGTTCTTC
CASSLMEEPPYRGEQFF
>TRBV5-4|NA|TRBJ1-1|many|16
TGTGCCAGCAGCCCACCGGGAGGCAAAAAAAACACTGAAGCTTTCTTT
CASSPPGGKKNTEAFF
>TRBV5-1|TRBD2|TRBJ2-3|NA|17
TGCGCCAGCAACCTTGAAGCCCTAGCGGGGTCCACAGATACGCAGTATTTT
CASNLEALAGSTDTQYF
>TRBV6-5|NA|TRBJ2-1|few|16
TGTGCCAGCAGTTACGCCCCGCCCGGAGCGTACAATGAGCAGTTATTC
CASSYAPPGAYNEQLF
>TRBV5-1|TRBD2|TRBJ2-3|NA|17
TGCGCTAGCAGCTTCTTTTCTACTAGCGGGAGCACAGATACGCAGTATTTT
CASSFFSTSGSTDTQYF
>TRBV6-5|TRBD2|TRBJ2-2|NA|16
TGTGCCACCTCCGGACTAGCGGGAGCTATAACCGGTGAGCTGTTTTTT
CATSGLAGAITGELFF
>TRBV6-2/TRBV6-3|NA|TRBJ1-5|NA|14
TGTACCAGCAGCCCCGGGGGGTGGCGGCAGCCCCAGCATTTT
CTSSPGGWRQPQHF
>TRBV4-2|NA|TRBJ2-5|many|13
TGTGCCAGCAGCCCAAACCAACAAGAGACCCAGTACTTC
CASSPNQQETQYF
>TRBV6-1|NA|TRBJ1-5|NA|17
TGTGCCAACAGTGAAGAGATAGGGGGTTGGGGCAATCAGCCCCAGCGTTTT
CANSEEIGGWGNQPQRF
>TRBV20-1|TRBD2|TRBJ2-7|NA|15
TGCAGTGCTAGAGATGGAGGCAGCGGGGGCTACGAGCAGTACTTC
CSARDGGSGGYEQYF
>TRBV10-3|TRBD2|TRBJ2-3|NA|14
TGTGCCATCAACGCGGGGGGCCGCACAGGTACGCAGTATTTT
CAINAGGRTGTQYF
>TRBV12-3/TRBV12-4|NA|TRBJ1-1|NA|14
TGTGTCGGCAGTTACCAACAGTTGAACACTGAAGCTTTCTTT
CVGSYQQLNTEAFF
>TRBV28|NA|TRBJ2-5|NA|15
TGTGCCAGCAGTTTAAGTGCGGGAAACCAAGAGACCCAGTACTTC
CASSLSAGNQETQYF
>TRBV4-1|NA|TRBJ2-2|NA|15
TGCGTCAGCAGTCTACAGGCCCACGATTACAGGGTGCTGTTTTTT
CVSSLQAHDYRVLFF
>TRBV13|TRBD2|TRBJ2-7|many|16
TGTGCCAGCAGCTCACCGGGACTAGCGGGACTCTACGAGCAGTACTTC
CASSSPGLAGLYEQYF
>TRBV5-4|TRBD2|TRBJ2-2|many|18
TGTGCCAGCAGCTCATCGACTAGCGGGGGGGCGTATACCGGGGAGCTGTTTTTT
CASSSSTSGGAYTGELFF
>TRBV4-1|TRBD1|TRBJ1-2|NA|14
TGCGCCAGCAGCCACCGACAGGGTGGCGATGGCTACACCTTC
CASSHRQGGDGYTF
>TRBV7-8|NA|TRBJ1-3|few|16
TGTGCCAGCAGCTTAGTCGCCTCGGGTTCTGGAAACACCATATATTTT
CASSLVASGSGNTIYF
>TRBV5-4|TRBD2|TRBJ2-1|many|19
TGTGCCAGCAGCTTGGGAGGACTAGCGGGAGGGCCTGGCTACAATGAGCAGTTCTTC
CASSLGGLAGGPGYNEQFF
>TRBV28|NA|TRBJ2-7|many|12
TGTGCCAGCAGTTTGCCCAGGGGCGAGCAGTACTTC
CASSLPRGEQYF
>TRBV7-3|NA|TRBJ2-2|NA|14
TGTGCCAGCAGCTTACAACCCCAAACCGGGGAGCTGTTTTTT
CASSLQPQTGELFF
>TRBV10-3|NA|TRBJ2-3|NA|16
TGTGACGTAAGTGTATCGACAGGGACTGGGACAGATACGCAGTATTTT
CDVSVSTGTGTDTQYF
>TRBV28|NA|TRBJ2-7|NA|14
TGTGCCAGTAGACGAGGACGCATCGGGTACGAGCAGTACTTC
CASRRGRIGYEQYF
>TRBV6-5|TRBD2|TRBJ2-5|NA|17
TGTGCCATCAGTTACTCACAGGCGGGGGGGCCCCAAGAGACCCAGTACTTC
CAISYSQAGGPQETQYF
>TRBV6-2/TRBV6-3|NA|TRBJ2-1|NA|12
NA
CVSSTSVREHFF
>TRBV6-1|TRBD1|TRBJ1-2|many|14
TGTGCCAGCAGCCGACAGGGTGCTAACTATGGCTACACCTTC
CASSRQGANYGYTF
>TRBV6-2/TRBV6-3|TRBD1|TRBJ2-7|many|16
TGTGCCAGCCGACGTACGGGGACAGGGGGCTTCTACGAGCAGTACTTC
CASRRTGTGGFYEQYF